Listed below are T cell receptor beta chains from one sample, sequenced in a study of blood T cell repertoires in COVID-19. Profiling relied on immunoSEQ multiplex PCR, and the TCRdb table lists in-frame clones only, not all of them. The table shows 250,000 to 300,000 clones, with 60% to 75% occurring only once. Sample: peripheral blood. The receptor source for this set is a woman older than 75 with acute or convalescent COVID-19. Both conserved end residues are part of each CDR3. The D gene is left open where the match is weak. Rows may omit the clone size; those that give it use once, few, many or a size class.

- | TRBJ2-5 | TRBV30 | - | TGTGCCTGGAGTGTAAATTTTGGGGGCGCGGAGACCCAGTACTTC | CAWSVNFGGAETQYF
- | TRBJ2-6 | TRBV7-9 | - | TGTGCCAGCAGCTCCGCGGGCAGACTATCTGGGGCCAACGTCCTGACTTTC | CASSSAGRLSGANVLTF
TRBD1 | TRBJ1-2 | TRBV5-1 | few | TGCGCCAGCAGCAAACAGGGGGATGGATATGGCTACACCTTC | CASSKQGDGYGYTF
- | TRBJ1-2 | TRBV9 | - | TGTGCCAGCAGCGTAGGACAGGCCTATGGCTACACCTTC | CASSVGQAYGYTF
TRBD2 | TRBJ2-7 | TRBV6-5 | - | TGTGCCAGCAGGCTAGGGACTAGCGGGGGAGGAGAGCAGTACTTC | CASRLGTSGGGEQYF
TRBD2 | TRBJ2-5 | TRBV7-2 | - | TGTGCCAGCAGCTTAAGTCATTCAGCGGGACAAGAGACCCAGTACTTC | CASSLSHSAGQETQYF
TRBD1 | TRBJ2-1 | TRBV4-2 | - | TGTGCCAGCAGCCCCTCGGGACAGTACAATGAGCAGTTCTTC | CASSPSGQYNEQFF
- | TRBJ2-1 | TRBV14 | few | TGTGCCAGCAGCCAAGTCACGGGATGGACGAATGAGCAGTTCTTC | CASSQVTGWTNEQFF
- | TRBJ2-5 | TRBV7-9 | - | TGTGCCAGCAGCTCGGGACTCTTCCAAGAGACCCAGTACTTC | CASSSGLFQETQYF
TRBD1 | TRBJ1-3 | TRBV6-6 | - | TGTGCCAGCAGCGAAAAAAGGACAGGGGGAAACACCATATATTTT | CASSEKRTGGNTIYF
TRBD1 | TRBJ1-6 | TRBV6-4 | - | TGTGCCAGCAGTGCGCAGGGGGGTTATAATTCACCCCTCCACTTT | CASSAQGGYNSPLHF
- | TRBJ1-3 | TRBV2 | - | TGTGCCAGCAGTGAAGGGGCCTCTGGAAACACCATATATTTT | CASSEGASGNTIYF
TRBD2 | TRBJ2-7 | TRBV6-5 | - | TGTGCCAGCAGACCGACTAGCATAGGGACCTACGAGCAGTACTTC | CASRPTSIGTYEQYF
- | TRBJ1-6 | TRBV5-1 | - | TGCGCCAGCAGCTTGGTGGGGGGCTCCTATAATTCACCCCTCCACTTT | CASSLVGGSYNSPLHF
- | TRBJ1-1 | TRBV4-2 | - | TGTGCCAGTTCCCCACCCCCGGAAAGGGGGACTGAAGCTTTCTTT | CASSPPPERGTEAFF
- | TRBJ1-1 | TRBV24-1 | - | TGTGCCACCAGTGATTTAGGGGGGAACACTGAAGCTTTCTTT | CATSDLGGNTEAFF
- | TRBJ1-1 | TRBV5-5 | - | TGTGCCAGCAGCTTGGGGGAGGGTACGTGGGCTGAAGCTTTCTTT | CASSLGEGTWAEAFF
TRBD2 | TRBJ2-7 | TRBV18 | few | TGTGCCAGCTCACCACAGCGGGGAGACTCCTACGAGCAGTACTTC | CASSPQRGDSYEQYF
TRBD1 | TRBJ1-4 | TRBV19 | - | TGTGCCAGTAGTCTCTTCGACAGGGGGCGCATTGGTAATGAAAAACTGTTTTTT | CASSLFDRGRIGNEKLFF
TRBD2 | TRBJ2-5 | TRBV6-2/TRBV6-3 | - | TGTGCCAGCAGCCTAAGCGGGGGGGCGGTAGAGACCCAGTACTTC | CASSLSGGAVETQYF
- | TRBJ2-7 | TRBV7-2 | - | TGTGCCAGCAGCATCTACGGGGGCGAGCAGTACTTC | CASSIYGGEQYF
TRBD1 | TRBJ2-2 | TRBV5-1 | - | TGCGCCAGCAGCTCCCCGGGACAGGAGAACACCGGGGAGCTGTTTTTT | CASSSPGQENTGELFF
TRBD2 | TRBJ2-1 | TRBV5-6 | - | TGTGCCAGCAGCTCGGGCTTAGCGGGAGGGGGTTACAATGAGCAGTTCTTC | CASSSGLAGGGYNEQFF
- | TRBJ2-2 | TRBV5-1 | - | TGCGCCAGCAGCTTGGCAGCCGGACTGAACACCGGGGAGCTGTTTTTT | CASSLAAGLNTGELFF
TRBD1 | TRBJ1-4 | TRBV29-1 | few | TGCAGCGCCGAACCCCGGACAGGGCACGGCACCGGTGAAAAACTGTTTTTT | CSAEPRTGHGTGEKLFF
TRBD1 | TRBJ1-3 | TRBV19 | - | TGTGCCAGTAGTATAGGGGACAGGCTTGGAAACACCATATATTTT | CASSIGDRLGNTIYF
TRBD1 | TRBJ1-1 | TRBV18 | - | TGTGCCAGCTCACCCGTACAGGGGGCTACGAACACTGAAGCTTTCTTT | CASSPVQGATNTEAFF
- | TRBJ2-5 | TRBV7-2 | - | TGTGCCAGCAGCTTCGAAAGGAGAGAGACCCAGTACTTC | CASSFERRETQYF
- | TRBJ2-1 | TRBV20-1 | - | TGCAGTGCTAGTGGCGGGCAGGCGGGATTCTATGAGCAGTTCTTC | CSASGGQAGFYEQFF
- | TRBJ1-2 | TRBV7-9 | - | TGTGCCAGCAGCTTAGGGCAGGGAATGTTTGGCTACACCTTC | CASSLGQGMFGYTF
- | TRBJ2-7 | TRBV4-1 | few | TGCGCCAGCAGCCAAGACGGCGGGATAGAGCAGTACTTC | CASSQDGGIEQYF
- | TRBJ1-3 | TRBV19 | - | TGTGCCAGTAGCGAGACAAGAGGAAACACCATATATTTT | CASSETRGNTIYF
TRBD2 | TRBJ2-5 | TRBV9 | - | TGTGCCAGCAGCGTAGCGGGAGCGGGGGGGATCCAAGAGACCCAGTACTTC | CASSVAGAGGIQETQYF
- | TRBJ2-4 | TRBV19 | - | TGTGCCAGTAGTATGTCAGGACTAGCCAAAAACATTCAGTACTTC | CASSMSGLAKNIQYF
- | TRBJ1-5 | TRBV3-1/TRBV3-2 | few | TGTGCCAGCAGCCAAAGCCCCAATCAGCCCCAGCATTTT | CASSQSPNQPQHF
TRBD2 | TRBJ2-3 | TRBV11-2 | once | TGTGCCAGCAGCACGACTAGCGGGTCCGCAGATACGCAGTATTTT | CASSTTSGSADTQYF
TRBD1 | TRBJ1-2 | TRBV7-2 | - | TGTGCCAGCAGCTCGACACGGGACAGGGGACCCTATGGCTACACCTTC | CASSSTRDRGPYGYTF
TRBD2 | TRBJ2-1 | TRBV2 | - | TGTGCCAGCATTCAGAGCGGGGTTAATGAGCAGTTCTTC | CASIQSGVNEQFF